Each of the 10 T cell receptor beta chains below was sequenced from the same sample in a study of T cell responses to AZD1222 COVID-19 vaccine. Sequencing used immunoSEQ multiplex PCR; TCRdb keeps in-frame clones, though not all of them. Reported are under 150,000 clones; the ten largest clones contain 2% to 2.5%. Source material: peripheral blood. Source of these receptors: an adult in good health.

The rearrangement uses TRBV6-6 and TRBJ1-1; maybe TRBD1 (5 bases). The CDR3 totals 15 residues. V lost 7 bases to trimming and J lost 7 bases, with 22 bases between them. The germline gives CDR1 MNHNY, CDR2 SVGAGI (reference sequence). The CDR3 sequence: CASTPGEQGVLEAFF. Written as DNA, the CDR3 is TGTGCCAGCACCCCGGGGGAACAAGGGGTGCTTGAAGCTTTCTTT.

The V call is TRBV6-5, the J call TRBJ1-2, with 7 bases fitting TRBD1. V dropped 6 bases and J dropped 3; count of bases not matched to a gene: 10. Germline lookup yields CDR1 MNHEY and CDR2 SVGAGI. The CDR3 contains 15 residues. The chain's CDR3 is CASRPGQRKYYGYTF. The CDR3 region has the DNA TGTGCCAGCAGACCGGGACAGCGAAAATACTATGGCTACACCTTC.

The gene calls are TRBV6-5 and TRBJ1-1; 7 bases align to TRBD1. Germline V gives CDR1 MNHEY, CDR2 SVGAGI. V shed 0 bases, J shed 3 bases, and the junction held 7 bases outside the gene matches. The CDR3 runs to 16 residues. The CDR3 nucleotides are TGTGCCAGCAGTTACTCCAAGCTCAGGGGGGACACTGAAGCTTTCTTT. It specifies CASSYSKLRGDTEAFF.

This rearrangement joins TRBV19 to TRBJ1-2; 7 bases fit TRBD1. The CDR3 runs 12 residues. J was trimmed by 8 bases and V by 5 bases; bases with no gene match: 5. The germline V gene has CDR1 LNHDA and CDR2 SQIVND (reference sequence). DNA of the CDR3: TGTGCCAGTAGTTTCAACAGGGGCGGCTACACCTTC. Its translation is CASSFNRGGYTF.

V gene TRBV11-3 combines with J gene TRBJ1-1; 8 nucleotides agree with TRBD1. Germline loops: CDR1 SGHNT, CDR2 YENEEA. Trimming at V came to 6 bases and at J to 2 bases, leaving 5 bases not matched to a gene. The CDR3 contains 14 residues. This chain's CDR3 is CASSFTGGNTEAFF. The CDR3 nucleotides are TGTGCCAGCAGTTTTACAGGGGGTAACACTGAAGCTTTCTTT.

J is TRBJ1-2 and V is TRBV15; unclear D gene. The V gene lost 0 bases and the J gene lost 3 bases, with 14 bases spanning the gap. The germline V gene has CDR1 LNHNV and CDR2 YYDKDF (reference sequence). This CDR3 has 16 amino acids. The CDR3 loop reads CATSRDLADPDYGYTF. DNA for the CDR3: TGTGCCACCAGCAGAGATCTCGCCGACCCAGACTATGGCTACACCTTC.

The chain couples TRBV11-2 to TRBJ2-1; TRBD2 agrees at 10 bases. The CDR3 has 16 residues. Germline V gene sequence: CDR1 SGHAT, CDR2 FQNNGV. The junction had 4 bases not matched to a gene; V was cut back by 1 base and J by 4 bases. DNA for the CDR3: TGTGCCAGCAGCTTAGGTCCAGCGGGGGGGTACAATGAGCAGTTCTTC. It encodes CASSLGPAGGYNEQFF.

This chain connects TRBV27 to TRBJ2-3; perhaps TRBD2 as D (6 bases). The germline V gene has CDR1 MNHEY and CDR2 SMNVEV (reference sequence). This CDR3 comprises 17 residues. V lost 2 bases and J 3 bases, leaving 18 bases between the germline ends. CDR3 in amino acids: CASSLNPRGKGTDTQYF. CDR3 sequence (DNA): TGTGCCAGCAGTTTAAACCCCCGGGGGAAAGGGACAGATACGCAGTATTTT.

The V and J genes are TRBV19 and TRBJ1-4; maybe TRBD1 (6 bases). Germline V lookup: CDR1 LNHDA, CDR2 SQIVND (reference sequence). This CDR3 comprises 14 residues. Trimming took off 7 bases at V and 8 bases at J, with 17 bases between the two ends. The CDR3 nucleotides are TGTGCCAGTAACTTACAGGGTGGTGGCGAAAAACTGTTTTTT. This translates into CASNLQGGGEKLFF.

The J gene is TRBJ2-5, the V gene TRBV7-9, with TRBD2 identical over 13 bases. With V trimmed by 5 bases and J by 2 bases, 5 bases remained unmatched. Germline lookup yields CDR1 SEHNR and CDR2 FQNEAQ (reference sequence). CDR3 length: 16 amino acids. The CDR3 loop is CASSPGTSGVQETQYF. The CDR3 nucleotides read TGTGCCAGCAGCCCGGGGACTAGCGGGGTTCAAGAGACCCAGTACTTC. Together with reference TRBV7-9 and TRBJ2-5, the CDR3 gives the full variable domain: DTGVSQNPRHKITKRGQNVTFRCDPISEHNRLYWYRQTLGQGPEFLTYFQNEAQLEKSRLLSDRFSAERPKGSFSTLEIQRTEQGDSAMYLCASSPGTSGVQETQYFGPGTRLLVL.